The sequence of this T cell receptor (beta chain) was determined in a study of shared clonotypes between healthy human individuals. This clone was counted a single time. The V gene lost 0 bases and the J gene lost 5 bases, with 4 bases spanning the gap. This CDR3 has 11 residues. Looked up from germline, CDR1 is DFQATT and CDR2 is SNEGSKA (reference sequence). Profiling relied on immunoSEQ multiplex PCR, and the TCRdb table lists in-frame clones only, not all of them. The sample holds 850,000 to 1,100,000 clones; roughly 77% are singletons and the top ten take approximately 0.9%. The TCR comes from a man aged 18 to 29 in good health. Some clones in this sample may be carry-over from other donors' samples. The specimen sequenced was memory CD4+ T cells from PBMCs. This sample's subset: CD45RA-negative fraction. The gene calls are TRBV20-1 and TRBJ2-5; no clear D. The CDR3 sequence: CSARDFETQYF. CDR3 coding DNA: TGCAGTGCTAGAGATTTCGAGACCCAGTACTTC.